These T cell receptor beta chains were read from a single sample in a study of cytomegalovirus exposure and HLA in healthy donors. Libraries were prepared by immunoSEQ multiplex PCR; TCRdb keeps only in-frame clonotypes and omits some of them. The sample yields around 120,000 clones, around 71% seen once. Sequencing was performed on PBMCs. Every receptor here comes from a woman in her sixties in good health and CMV-seropositive. The CDR3 runs from the conserved cysteine through the conserved F or W. D genes are given only for firm matches.

cdr3_aa: CASSSLAGGPDEQFF
d_call: TRBD2
v_call: TRBV5-1
j_call: TRBJ2-1

cdr3_aa: CASSLDRGLDNSPLHF
d_call: TRBD1
v_call: TRBV5-6
j_call: TRBJ1-6

cdr3_aa: CASTPRGGDYYEQYF
d_call: TRBD2
v_call: TRBV5-5
j_call: TRBJ2-7

cdr3_aa: CASSFPGQGNTIYF
d_call: TRBD1
v_call: TRBV5-8
j_call: TRBJ1-3

cdr3_aa: CASSLRREKGTEAFF
d_call: -
v_call: TRBV7-8
j_call: TRBJ1-1

cdr3_aa: CASSSDSSSGNTIYF
d_call: -
v_call: TRBV5-6
j_call: TRBJ1-3

cdr3_aa: CASSSPGARGETQYF
d_call: -
v_call: TRBV6-5
j_call: TRBJ2-5

cdr3_aa: CASSPGLAESSYNEQFF
d_call: TRBD2
v_call: TRBV5-1
j_call: TRBJ2-1

cdr3_aa: CASSRTAYRGENANTGELFF
d_call: TRBD2
v_call: TRBV5-1
j_call: TRBJ2-2

cdr3_aa: CASSLSGTGGEKLFF
d_call: TRBD1
v_call: TRBV5-1
j_call: TRBJ1-4

cdr3_aa: CASSFGSGGQYF
d_call: -
v_call: TRBV5-1
j_call: TRBJ2-7

cdr3_aa: CASSESTAGNEKLFF
d_call: -
v_call: TRBV10-1
j_call: TRBJ1-4

cdr3_aa: CASRRPLAGGWVGELFF
d_call: TRBD2
v_call: TRBV27
j_call: TRBJ2-2

cdr3_aa: CASSLFLFDSYSPLHF
d_call: -
v_call: TRBV27
j_call: TRBJ1-6

cdr3_aa: CASSRERYGYTF
d_call: -
v_call: TRBV19
j_call: TRBJ1-2

cdr3_aa: CASSVGQEGYTF
d_call: -
v_call: TRBV9
j_call: TRBJ1-2

cdr3_aa: CASSFRVYEQYF
d_call: -
v_call: TRBV5-6
j_call: TRBJ2-7

cdr3_aa: CATSRALSSTNEKLFF
d_call: -
v_call: TRBV15
j_call: TRBJ1-4

cdr3_aa: CASTKGEGGYNEQYF
d_call: TRBD2
v_call: TRBV7-8
j_call: TRBJ2-7

cdr3_aa: CASSLGGWGTDTQYF
d_call: TRBD2
v_call: TRBV27
j_call: TRBJ2-3

cdr3_aa: CASSYSAGQGAEQYF
d_call: TRBD1
v_call: TRBV6-5
j_call: TRBJ2-7

cdr3_aa: CAISRDRVNEQYF
d_call: -
v_call: TRBV10-3
j_call: TRBJ2-7

cdr3_aa: CASSPVPGSSYNEQFF
d_call: -
v_call: TRBV18
j_call: TRBJ2-1

cdr3_aa: CSVRGGQDTEAFF
d_call: -
v_call: TRBV7-9
j_call: TRBJ1-1

cdr3_aa: CASSTTQVGEQYF
d_call: -
v_call: TRBV5-1
j_call: TRBJ2-7

cdr3_aa: CASSGGTGWDGYTF
d_call: TRBD1
v_call: TRBV2
j_call: TRBJ1-2

cdr3_aa: CASSWDSTGDYTGELFF
d_call: -
v_call: TRBV27
j_call: TRBJ2-2

cdr3_aa: CASSREGSYNSPLHF
d_call: -
v_call: TRBV2
j_call: TRBJ1-6

cdr3_aa: CASSLKGSRGNYEKLFF
d_call: -
v_call: TRBV5-1
j_call: TRBJ1-4

cdr3_aa: CASSYGTGWNTEAFF
d_call: TRBD1
v_call: TRBV6-5
j_call: TRBJ1-1

cdr3_aa: CASSLDRRGAQTTDYEQYF
d_call: TRBD2
v_call: TRBV11-2
j_call: TRBJ2-7

cdr3_aa: CASSEGGPRETQYF
d_call: -
v_call: TRBV2
j_call: TRBJ2-5

cdr3_aa: CASSLDRSNYGYTF
d_call: -
v_call: TRBV11-2
j_call: TRBJ1-2

cdr3_aa: CASSAELGAETQYF
d_call: -
v_call: TRBV4-1
j_call: TRBJ2-5

cdr3_aa: CASSVLGGDQPQHF
d_call: TRBD1
v_call: TRBV9
j_call: TRBJ1-5

cdr3_aa: CASSPGTGGYGYTF
d_call: -
v_call: TRBV7-6
j_call: TRBJ1-2

cdr3_aa: CASSDTPDYGYTF
d_call: -
v_call: TRBV6-4
j_call: TRBJ1-2

cdr3_aa: CASSNSGNTIYF
d_call: -
v_call: TRBV6-5
j_call: TRBJ1-3

cdr3_aa: CASSVDVRNTDTQYF
d_call: -
v_call: TRBV5-1
j_call: TRBJ2-3

cdr3_aa: CASSGGANSPLHF
d_call: -
v_call: TRBV27
j_call: TRBJ1-6

cdr3_aa: CASSAAGGEKLFF
d_call: -
v_call: TRBV9
j_call: TRBJ1-4

cdr3_aa: CASSQDLTGGTEAFF
d_call: TRBD1
v_call: TRBV4-2
j_call: TRBJ1-1

cdr3_aa: CASSALPRGNYGYTF
d_call: -
v_call: TRBV11-2
j_call: TRBJ1-2

cdr3_aa: CASSHGQGGYEQYF
d_call: TRBD1
v_call: TRBV14
j_call: TRBJ2-7

cdr3_aa: CASSLEGQASYEQYF
d_call: TRBD1
v_call: TRBV5-1
j_call: TRBJ2-7

cdr3_aa: CASSPLDGDTGELFF
d_call: -
v_call: TRBV4-2
j_call: TRBJ2-2

cdr3_aa: CAIEMGPWDTEAFF
d_call: -
v_call: TRBV6-6
j_call: TRBJ1-1

cdr3_aa: CASTYGQGYEQYF
d_call: -
v_call: TRBV6-5
j_call: -

cdr3_aa: CASSGPKTGSAFF
d_call: TRBD1
v_call: TRBV6-5
j_call: TRBJ1-1

cdr3_aa: CASSFLVRESYNSPLHF
d_call: -
v_call: TRBV27
j_call: TRBJ1-6

cdr3_aa: CASSPLEGGSEKLFF
d_call: -
v_call: TRBV14
j_call: TRBJ1-4

cdr3_aa: CASSLDGIPGELFF
d_call: -
v_call: TRBV7-3
j_call: TRBJ2-2

cdr3_aa: CASSYRDRRNGYTF
d_call: TRBD1
v_call: TRBV11-2
j_call: TRBJ1-2

cdr3_aa: CASSQVTYGYTF
d_call: -
v_call: TRBV4-1
j_call: TRBJ1-2